The 7 T cell receptor beta chains reported below all come from one sample, sequenced in a study of blood T cell repertoires in COVID-19 (dated by TCRdb to 2020 to 2021). Library preparation employed the immunoSEQ multiplex PCR assay. Held by TCRdb, this immuneACCESS table contains in-frame sequences only and omits some clones. Under half of the omission traces to an unresolved V gene where checked; the cause of the rest is unknown. Within this sample are 140,000 or so clones, with roughly 84% of them counted one time only. Almost 9% of the sample goes to the ten largest clones. The source material was peripheral blood. The receptors stem from a man in his thirties or forties with COVID-19, enrolled during active disease.

The chain links TRBV6-5 to TRBJ2-1, with D unclear. This CDR3 has 15 amino acids. Germline lookup yields CDR1 MNHEY and CDR2 SVGAGI. The V end was cut by 2 bases, the J end by 2 bases, with 10 bases between. In DNA, the CDR3 is TGTGCCAGCAGTTACGGCGGTCATGCCTACAATGAGCAGTTCTTC. It codes for CASSYGGHAYNEQFF.

The chain employs TRBV27 and TRBJ2-2, with TRBD2 identical over 10 bases. J was trimmed by 7 bases and V by 3 bases; bases with no gene match: 5. The germline gives CDR1 MNHEY, CDR2 SMNVEV (reference sequence). The CDR3 consists of 15 residues. CDR3 sequence reads: CASSFSGRPSGELFF. CDR3 coding DNA: TGTGCCAGCAGTTTTAGCGGGAGGCCGAGCGGGGAGCTGTTTTTT.

The genes are TRBV13 and TRBJ2-1; 11 bases map to TRBD2. Germline CDR1 reads PRHDT; CDR2 reads FYEKMQ (reference sequence). V lost 5 bases and J lost 8; bases outside the gene matches: 11. This CDR3 comprises 16 residues. The CDR3 region is CASSPEGLAGRHEQFF. The CDR3 bases are TGTGCCAGCAGCCCCGAAGGACTAGCGGGCAGGCATGAGCAGTTCTTC.

This chain links TRBV19 with TRBJ1-1; D is possibly TRBD1 (5 bases). Germline CDR1 is LNHDA and CDR2 is SQIVND (reference sequence). The CDR3 covers 16 residues. The V end lost 3 bases, the J end lost 6 bases, and 20 bases lay between the germline ends. The CDR3 coding sequence is TGTGCCAGTAGTATTACCTCCGACAGTCGTGGGGCTGAAGCTTTCTTT. Its protein product is CASSITSDSRGAEAFF.

The chain recombines TRBV9 with TRBJ2-7, with TRBD2 matching 14 bases. Trimming removed 4 bases from V and 0 bases from J; junction bases left unmatched: 3. Looked up from germline, CDR1 is SGDLS and CDR2 is YYNGEE. The CDR3 length is 16 residues. CDR3 amino acids: CASSPGLAGASYEQYF. The CDR3 bases are TGTGCCAGCAGCCCGGGACTAGCGGGAGCCTCCTACGAGCAGTACTTC.

J is TRBJ2-3 and V is TRBV4-1; a possible D gene is TRBD2 (5 bases). V lost 1 base to trimming and J lost 2 bases, with 28 bases between them. The germline gives CDR1 MGHRA, CDR2 YSYEKL. CDR3 length: 21 amino acids. CDR3 DNA sequence: TGCGCCAGCAGCCAAGGACCTGCCCCCATAGGGCTAGCCGACTTCACAGATACGCAGTATTTT. Protein: CASSQGPAPIGLADFTDTQYF.

V usage is TRBV5-4 and J usage is TRBJ1-2; D unclear. Germline V gives CDR1 SGHNT, CDR2 YYREEE (reference sequence). CDR3 length equals 13 residues. The V and J ends lost 6 bases and 4 bases respectively, with 13 bases between them. The CDR3 here is CASTRVGVYGYTF. In DNA, the CDR3 is TGTGCCAGCACCCGCGTGGGAGTCTATGGCTACACCTTC.